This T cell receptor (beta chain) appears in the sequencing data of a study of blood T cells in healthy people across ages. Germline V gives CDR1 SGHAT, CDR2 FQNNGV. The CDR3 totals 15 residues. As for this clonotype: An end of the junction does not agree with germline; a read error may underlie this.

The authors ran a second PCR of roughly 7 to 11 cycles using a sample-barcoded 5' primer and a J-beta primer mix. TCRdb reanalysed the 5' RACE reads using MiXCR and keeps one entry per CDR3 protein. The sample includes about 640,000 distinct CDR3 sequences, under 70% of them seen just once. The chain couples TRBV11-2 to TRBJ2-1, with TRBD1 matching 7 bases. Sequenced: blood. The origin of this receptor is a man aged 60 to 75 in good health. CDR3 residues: CASSPVGGSNNEQFF. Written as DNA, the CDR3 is TGTGCCAGCAGTCCGGTAGGGGGCTCCAACAATGAGCAGTTCTTC.